These 15 T cell receptor beta chains came from one sample sequenced in a study of early T cells in non-severe SARS-CoV-2 infection. TCRdb recomputed calls from the 5' RACE reads with MiXCR, one row per CDR3 protein. The table records 50,000 to 75,000 distinct CDR3 sequences, about 6% of them present only once. The sample in question was whole blood, obtained at baseline. These receptors were taken from an adult who was a healthcare worker with PCR-confirmed SARS-CoV-2 infection or an uninfected control (not recorded which).

The chain's CDR3 is CASSLRWTGDNNEQFF. In DNA form, the CDR3 reads TGTGCCAGCAGCCTTCGGTGGACAGGGGACAACAATGAGCAGTTCTTC. V is TRBV11-2 and J is TRBJ2-1, with 9 nucleotides matching TRBD1. V gave up 5 bases and J gave up 5 bases; unmatched junction bases: 10. Germline loops: CDR1 SGHAT, CDR2 FQNNGV. The length of the CDR3 is 16 residues.

V and J are TRBV28 and TRBJ2-1; D unclear. The V and J ends lost 4 bases and 0 bases respectively, with 7 bases between them. Germline-derived CDR1 and CDR2 are MDHEN and SYDVKM. The CDR3 spans 14 residues. The CDR3 DNA reads TGTGCCAGCAGTTACCCTAGCTCCTACAATGAGCAGTTCTTC. Its translation is CASSYPSSYNEQFF. The entire variable domain, with the rest obtained from reference TRBV28 and TRBJ2-1, is as follows: DVKVTQSSRYLVKRTGEKVFLECVQDMDHENMFWYRQDPGLGLRLIYFSYDVKMKEKGDIPEGYSVSREKKERFSLILESASTNQTSMYLCASSYPSSYNEQFFGPGTRLTVL.

The V and J genes are TRBV28 and TRBJ1-6; 7 bases are shared with TRBD1. CDR1 is MDHEN, CDR2 SYDVKM, per germline. The V and J ends lost 4 bases and 12 bases, in that order; junction bases with no gene match: 15. CDR3 length: 16 residues. CDR3 loop: CASSSPRDRFLLPLHF. The CDR3 region has the DNA TGTGCCAGCAGTTCCCCTAGGGACAGATTTTTGTTACCCCTCCACTTT.

This clonotype was picked up a small number of times. The chain uses TRBV5-1 and TRBJ2-4, with a possible D match to TRBD2 (6 bases). The CDR3 loop spans 14 amino acids. Germline values: CDR1 SGHRS, CDR2 YFSETQ. Trimming cost V 0 bases and J 8 bases, with 12 bases left between them. The CDR3, as DNA: TGCGCCAGCAGCTTGGAAAGGTCGGGGGACATTCAGTACTTC. Its protein is CASSLERSGDIQYF.

This clonotype turned up a few times. This chain connects TRBV6-5 to TRBJ2-3, with 12 nucleotides matching TRBD2. This CDR3 spans 16 amino acids. The germline V gene has CDR1 MNHEY and CDR2 SVGAGI. The junction had 16 bases not matched to a gene; V was cut back by 8 bases and J by 10 bases. The CDR3 DNA follows: TGTGCCAGCGCGAATCTAGCGGGAGGGGCCCAGAGTCCGCAGTATTTT. This codes for CASANLAGGAQSPQYF.

The genes are TRBV28 and TRBJ2-2; perhaps D is TRBD1 or TRBD2 (5 bases each). Trimming removed 2 bases from V and 4 bases from J, with 11 bases in between. Germline lookup yields CDR1 MDHEN and CDR2 SYDVKM. This CDR3 is built from 15 residues. The CDR3 DNA reads TGTGCCAGCAGTTTACGGGACGGAGTCACCGGGGAGCTGTTTTTT. This gives the protein CASSLRDGVTGELFF.

This clonotype has at least ten counts. The chain carries TRBV9 and TRBJ2-1; D is undetermined. Germline loops: CDR1 SGDLS, CDR2 YYNGEE. Trimming left V 0 bases short and J 0 bases short, with 4 bases between. The CDR3 extends over 14 amino acids. In nucleotides, the CDR3 is TGTGCCAGCAGCGTAGGAGACTCCTACAATGAGCAGTTCTTC. Protein: CASSVGDSYNEQFF. Supplemented by reference TRBV9 and TRBJ2-1, the full variable domain reads DSGVTQTPKHLITATGQRVTLRCSPRSGDLSVYWYQQSLDQGLQFLIQYYNGEERAKGNILERFSAQQFPDLHSELNLSSLELGDSALYFCASSVGDSYNEQFFGPGTRLTVL.

This clonotype showed up many times. The rearrangement joins TRBV20-1 to TRBJ1-2; D possibly corresponds to TRBD1 (6 bases). Germline V gene lookup returns CDR1 DFQATT and CDR2 SNEGSKA (reference sequence). This CDR3 spans 15 amino acids. Deletions cut 1 base from V and 3 bases from J, with 15 bases between. The CDR3 region is CSARVGQGTYYGYTF. DNA for the CDR3: TGCAGTGCTAGAGTAGGCCAGGGGACTTACTATGGCTACACCTTC.

In this sample, this clonotype turned up many times. This chain links TRBV4-1 with TRBJ2-3, with TRBD2 identical over 11 bases. Germline-derived CDR1 and CDR2 are MGHRA and YSYEKL. Trimming cost V 1 base and J 1 base; bases outside gene matches: 7. CDR3 size: 18 residues. The CDR3 DNA is TGCGCCAGCAGCCAAGTGTCACTAGCGGGAGTGGGCACAGATACGCAGTATTTT. Protein sequence: CASSQVSLAGVGTDTQYF.

Ten or more counts support this clonotype. CDR3 coding DNA: TGTGCCAGCAGTTTAGGAGTAACCAAAAACATTCAGTACTTC. As protein: CASSLGVTKNIQYF. This rearrangement joins TRBV28 to TRBJ2-4; D gene unclear. With 2 bases removed from V and 2 bases from J, the gap between germline ends came to 7 bases. From germline, CDR1 is MDHEN and CDR2 SYDVKM. This CDR3 spans 14 amino acids.

Ten or more counts support this clonotype. The gene calls are TRBV25-1 and TRBJ2-4; 8 bases align to TRBD1. The V gene's germline CDR1 is MGHDK and CDR2 SYGVNS. V lost 2 bases and J lost 6; bases outside the gene matches: 6. The CDR3 consists of 15 residues. CDR3 coding DNA: TGTGCCAGCAGTGAAGACCAGGGGGCTGGAAACATTCAGTACTTC. Its translation: CASSEDQGAGNIQYF. Filled out from reference TRBV25-1 and TRBJ2-4, the complete variable domain reads EADIYQTPRYLVIGTGKKITLECSQTMGHDKMYWYQQDPGMELHLIHYSYGVNSTEKGDLSSESTVSRIRTEHFPLTLESARPSHTSQYLCASSEDQGAGNIQYFGAGTRLSVL.

This clonotype was seen ten or more times. The chain has TRBV20-1 and TRBJ1-1; D not certain. Per germline, CDR1 DFQATT and CDR2 SNEGSKA (reference sequence). The CDR3 has 13 amino acids. V was pared by 5 bases and J by 5 bases, with 15 bases between. CDR3 residues: CSALQLVGTEAFF. CDR3 DNA: TGCAGTGCTCTACAGCTTGTCGGGACTGAAGCTTTCTTT.

Many counts were recorded for this clonotype. CDR3 DNA: TGTGCCAGTAGTATGGAGGGGGCTCGAAGCAATCAGCCCCAGCATTTT. It specifies CASSMEGARSNQPQHF. The rearrangement joins TRBV19 to TRBJ1-5; 7 nucleotides match TRBD1. V was clipped by 3 bases and J by 1 base; unmatched bases: 6. CDR3 length: 16 residues. Germline V gene data show CDR1 as LNHDA and CDR2 as SQIVND (reference sequence).

DNA of the CDR3: TGTGCCAGCTCACCACTCGGACAGGGTTACAATGAGCAGTTCTTC. This codes for CASSPLGQGYNEQFF. The V call is TRBV18, the J call TRBJ2-1; TRBD1 agrees at 8 bases. Per the germline V gene, CDR1 is KGHSH and CDR2 is LQKENI. V trimming: 1 base; J trimming: 4 bases; junction bases outside the gene matches: 3. This CDR3 comprises 15 residues. The variable domain in full, completed from reference TRBV18 and TRBJ2-1, reads NAGVMQNPRHLVRRRGQEARLRCSPMKGHSHVYWYRQLPEEGLKFMVYLQKENIIDESGMPKERFSAEFPKEGPSILRIQQVVRGDSAAYFCASSPLGQGYNEQFFGPGTRLTVL.

By sample share, this clonotype is medium-sized. As DNA, the CDR3 is TGTGCCAGCAGCTCTGACAGGGTGGAGACCCAGTACTTC. It encodes CASSSDRVETQYF. The genes are TRBV7-6 and TRBJ2-5, with TRBD1 matching 7 bases. The trim removed 4 bases at V and 5 bases at J, leaving 4 bases unmatched. The V gene's germline CDR1 is SGHVS and CDR2 FNYEAQ. This CDR3 has 13 amino acids.